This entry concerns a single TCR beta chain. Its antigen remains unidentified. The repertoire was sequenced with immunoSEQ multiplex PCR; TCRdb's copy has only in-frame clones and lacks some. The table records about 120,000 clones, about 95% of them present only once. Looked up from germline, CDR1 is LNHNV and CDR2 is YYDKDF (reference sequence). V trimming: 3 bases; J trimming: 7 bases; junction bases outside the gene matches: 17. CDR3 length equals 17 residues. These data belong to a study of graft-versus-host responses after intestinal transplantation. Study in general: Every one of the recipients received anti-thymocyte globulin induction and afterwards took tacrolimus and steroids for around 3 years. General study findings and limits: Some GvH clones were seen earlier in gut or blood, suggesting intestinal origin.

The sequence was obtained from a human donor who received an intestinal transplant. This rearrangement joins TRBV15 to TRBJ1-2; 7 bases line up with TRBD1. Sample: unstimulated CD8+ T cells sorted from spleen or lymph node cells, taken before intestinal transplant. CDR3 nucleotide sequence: TGTGCCACCAGCAGTTCTATAGGAAACGGGACAGTTGTTGGCTACACCTTC. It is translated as CATSSSIGNGTVVGYTF.